The clone carrying this T cell receptor (beta chain) was seen repeatedly, ten times or more. Its antigen is unknown. The data are from a study of neurological immune-mediated disorders. The CDR3 length is 14 residues. V shed 0 bases and J shed 2 bases, with 8 bases lying between them. Germline values: CDR1 MNHEY, CDR2 SVGEGT. Whole-study findings and limits: No expanded-clone CDR3 amino acid sequence recurred across subjects, suggesting private TCR-beta repertoires. The most TCR clonal expansion was seen in HTLV-1-associated myelopathy, and the least was seen in multiple sclerosis, which fell below healthy controls.

5'RACE with 10-nucleotide random UMIs produced the cDNA. MiXCR, applied by TCRdb to the 5' RACE reads, yields one record per CDR3 protein. The sample shows about 25,000 distinct CDR3 sequences, over 6.5% of them seen only once. This clonotype was obtained from a woman in her forties in good health. The source material was PBMCs. The rearrangement uses TRBV6-2 or TRBV6-3 and TRBJ2-7; D is ambiguous. CDR3: CASSYSYKTYEQYF. CDR3 in DNA: TGTGCCAGCAGTTACTCGTACAAGACCTACGAGCAGTACTTC.